The 32 T cell receptor beta chains reported below all come from one sample, sequenced in a study of cytotoxic CD8 clonotypes in ibrutinib-treated CLL. Clones were sequenced by immunoSEQ multiplex PCR, and TCRdb holds only the in-frame ones, with some missing. The data hold roughly 150,000 clones, with roughly 80% observed a single time. This sample comprised PBMCs, obtained after 24 months of ibrutinib treatment. The origin of the receptors is a human donor with chronic lymphocytic leukemia.

The rearrangement joins TRBV5-1 to TRBJ2-1, with D possibly matching TRBD1 (6 bases). Trimming stripped 2 bases from V and 6 bases from J, with 15 bases between. This CDR3 contains 15 residues. Germline lookup yields CDR1 SGHRS and CDR2 YFSETQ. In DNA form, the CDR3 reads TGCGCCAGCAGCTTTAGCACAGGGCGGATCAATGAGCAGTTCTTC. Translated: CASSFSTGRINEQFF.

The V gene is TRBV19, the J gene TRBJ1-5, with 10 bases identical to TRBD1. The CDR3 length is 16 residues. Germline CDR1 is LNHDA and CDR2 is SQIVND (reference sequence). Trimming took 5 bases from V and 7 from J; bases not matched to a gene: 11. CDR3 amino acids: CASSLHRDRGTQPQHF. As DNA, the CDR3 is TGTGCCAGTAGTCTTCACCGGGACAGGGGAACCCAGCCCCAGCATTTT.

This chain connects TRBV9 to TRBJ2-7; 7 nucleotides agree with TRBD2. The V segment lost 3 bases and the J segment 2 bases; nucleotides outside the gene matches: 5. CDR3 length: 14 amino acids. CDR1 is SGDLS, CDR2 YYNGEE, per germline. The CDR3 coding sequence is TGTGCCAGCAGCGCCGGGGGGATTACCTACGAGCAGTACTTC. This sequence encodes CASSAGGITYEQYF. Full variable domain (rest looked up from reference TRBV9 and TRBJ2-7): DSGVTQTPKHLITATGQRVTLRCSPRSGDLSVYWYQQSLDQGLQFLIQYYNGEERAKGNILERFSAQQFPDLHSELNLSSLELGDSALYFCASSAGGITYEQYFGPGTRLTVT.

The J gene is TRBJ1-3, the V gene TRBV18, with unresolved D. Between the trimmed V and J ends, which lost 6 bases and 2 bases, there was a span of 5 bases. The CDR3 extends over 12 amino acids. The germline V gene has CDR1 KGHSH and CDR2 LQKENI. CDR3 residues: CASSETGNTIYF. In nucleotides, the CDR3 is TGTGCCAGCTCCGAGACTGGAAACACCATATATTTT.

The V gene is TRBV11-2, the J gene TRBJ2-7; D is perhaps TRBD1 or TRBD2 (5 bases each). There are 13 residues in the CDR3. The germline V and J ends were trimmed by 3 bases and 3 bases, with 9 bases remaining between them. The germline CDR1 and CDR2 sequences are SGHAT and FQNNGV. The CDR3 spells CASSFGALYEQYF. CDR3 in DNA: TGTGCCAGCAGCTTCGGGGCGCTCTACGAGCAGTACTTC.

This sequence joins TRBV5-6 and TRBJ2-3, with D perhaps matching TRBD2 (5 bases). The CDR3 consists of 14 residues. Germline lookup yields CDR1 SGHDT and CDR2 YYEEEE. V was pared by 0 bases and J by 5 bases, with 10 bases between. CDR3 protein: CASSLDLLEDTQYF. The DNA for the CDR3 is TGTGCCAGCAGCTTGGACCTACTAGAAGATACGCAGTATTTT.

This clone showed up just a few times. The J gene is TRBJ2-3, the V gene TRBV7-3; 7 bases map to TRBD2. Unmatched junction bases numbered 7, after V lost 8 bases and J lost 8 bases. The V gene's germline CDR1 is SGHTA and CDR2 FQGTGA. The CDR3 extends over 12 amino acids. For the CDR3, the DNA is TGTGCCAGCGGGGAAGAGCGGGGTACGCAGTATTTT. Its protein is CASGEERGTQYF.

This CDR3 reads CASREQGEGDTQYF. CDR3 bases: TGTGCCAGCAGGGAACAGGGGGAAGGAGATACGCAGTATTTT. The chain is built from TRBV11-3 and TRBJ2-3; the match to TRBD1 covers 8 bases. Unmatched junction bases numbered 7, after V lost 6 bases and J lost 5 bases. Germline V gene data show CDR1 as SGHNT and CDR2 as YENEEA. The CDR3 totals 14 residues.

The chain joins TRBV11-2 to TRBJ1-1, with D uncertain. Trimming removed 5 bases at V and 9 bases at J, with 10 bases between. The germline CDR1 and CDR2 sequences are SGHAT and FQNNGV. The CDR3 runs to 11 residues. For the CDR3, the DNA is TGTGCCAGCAGCGCACGTCTAAAAGCTTTCTTT. Protein: CASSARLKAFF.

Here the CDR3 reads CASSFRGHQPQHF. CDR3 coding DNA: TGTGCCAGCAGTTTCCGGGGACATCAGCCCCAGCATTTT. The chain employs TRBV6-1 and TRBJ1-5, with D possibly TRBD1 on 5 matching bases. Looked up from germline, CDR1 is MNHNS and CDR2 is SASEGT. V was pared by 5 bases and J by 5 bases, with 10 bases between. This CDR3 spans 13 amino acids.

V and J are TRBV7-2 and TRBJ1-1, with no clear D. With 3 bases removed from V and 1 base from J, the gap between germline ends came to 9 bases. The germline gives CDR1 SGHTA, CDR2 FQGNSA. This CDR3 comprises 14 residues. CDR3 sequence: CASSFYIGNTEAFF. The CDR3 bases are TGTGCCAGCAGCTTTTATATCGGGAACACTGAAGCTTTCTTT.

V gene TRBV6-5 combines with J gene TRBJ1-3; TRBD1 matches at 9 bases. Germline assignment: CDR1 MNHEY and CDR2 SVGAGI. The junction had 2 bases not matched to a gene; V was cut back by 5 bases and J by 0 bases. The CDR3 runs to 15 residues. The CDR3 nucleotides read TGTGCCAGCAGTCGGGACAGGGACTCTGGAAACACCATATATTTT. Protein: CASSRDRDSGNTIYF.

The V gene is TRBV5-1, the J gene TRBJ1-2; tentative D call: TRBD1 (5 bases). Trimming left V 7 bases short and J 8 bases short, with 18 bases between. CDR1 and CDR2 from the germline V gene are SGHRS and YFSETQ. The CDR3 sequence is 13 residues long. This chain's CDR3 is CASRGEGTLGYTF. The CDR3 DNA follows: TGCGCCAGCCGCGGAGAAGGGACTCTCGGCTACACCTTC.

In regard to this clone: Other DNA sequences within the sample encode an identical CDR3. The chain recombines TRBV19 with TRBJ2-1; the D is unclear. The V gene's germline CDR1 is LNHDA and CDR2 SQIVND (reference sequence). The CDR3 extends over 11 amino acids. Trimming removed 4 bases at V and 7 bases at J, with 5 bases between. The CDR3 loop reads CASSTLNEQFF. In DNA, the CDR3 is TGTGCCAGTAGTACACTGAATGAGCAGTTCTTC.

The chain couples TRBV6-1 to TRBJ2-3; 9 nucleotides align to TRBD1. Germline assignment: CDR1 MNHNS and CDR2 SASEGT. CDR3 length: 15 amino acids. The junction had 8 bases not matched to a gene; V was cut back by 6 bases and J by 4 bases. The CDR3 bases are TGTGCCAGCAGGACAACAGGGGGCGCGTCAGATACGCAGTATTTT. Translating gives CASRTTGGASDTQYF.

This clone has a single count. This rearrangement joins TRBV11-2 to TRBJ2-2; 7 bases map to TRBD2. The CDR3 consists of 15 residues. Unmatched junction bases numbered 6, after V lost 1 base and J lost 7 bases. Germline V CDR1 and CDR2: SGHAT, FQNNGV. The CDR3 sequence: CASSLVAGAGGELFF. DNA of the CDR3: TGTGCCAGCAGCTTAGTGGCGGGAGCGGGCGGGGAGCTGTTTTTT.

This clone was seen a single time. A junction boundary mismatches the germline segment, possibly from a read error. The rearrangement joins TRBV29-1 to TRBJ1-1, with 10 bases fitting TRBD1. CDR1 is SQVTM and CDR2 is ANQGSEA in the germline V gene. This CDR3 comprises 16 residues. CDR3 sequence reads: CSAVGDRGSGNAEAFF. CDR3 nucleotide sequence: TGCAGCGCTGTTGGGGACAGGGGTTCGGGGAACGCTGAAGCTTTCTTT.

The chain combines TRBV18 with TRBJ2-1, with no clear D. Germline CDR1 KGHSH, CDR2 LQKENI. Between the trimmed V and J ends, which lost 1 base and 7 bases, there was a span of 5 bases. This CDR3 is 12 amino acids long. CDR3 sequence reads: CASSPRQNEQFF. Here the CDR3 DNA reads TGTGCCAGCTCACCACGCCAAAATGAGCAGTTCTTC.

The chain couples TRBV19 to TRBJ2-3; D call uncertain. This CDR3 spans 13 amino acids. The V gene lost 2 bases and the J gene lost 2 bases, with 5 bases spanning the gap. CDR1 LNHDA and CDR2 SQIVND come from the germline V gene (reference sequence). CDR3 region: CASSIRVTDTQYF. In nucleotides, the CDR3 is TGTGCCAGTAGTATAAGGGTCACAGATACGCAGTATTTT.

This clone was counted only a few times. The chain links TRBV18 to TRBJ1-1; TRBD1 is a possible D gene (6 bases). The CDR3 sequence is 15 residues long. V gave up 0 bases and J gave up 5 bases, with 13 bases separating them. Germline values: CDR1 KGHSH, CDR2 LQKENI. The CDR3 coding sequence is TGTGCCAGCTCACCACCGTCTGGGGGGCGAACTGAAGCTTTCTTT. Translating gives CASSPPSGGRTEAFF.

The chain employs TRBV5-7 and TRBJ2-7, with TRBD1 as a possible D gene (7 bases). TRBV5-7 is an open reading frame whose function is uncertain. V lost 0 bases, J lost 4 bases, and 14 bases lay in between. The CDR3 has 15 amino acids. DNA for the CDR3: TGTGCCAGCAGCTTGGAGGCGGGACAGATATACGAGCAGTACTTC. This gives the protein CASSLEAGQIYEQYF.

The CDR3 DNA reads TGCGCCAGCAGCGATCGGGGTTATAATTCACCCCTCCACTTT. Residues: CASSDRGYNSPLHF. The chain couples TRBV4-3 to TRBJ1-6; D is undetermined. Germline V lookup: CDR1 LGHNA, CDR2 YSLEER. V lost 5 bases to trimming and J lost 4 bases, with 9 bases between them. The CDR3 length is 14 residues.

The chain has TRBV18 and TRBJ1-1; D unresolved. The length of the CDR3 is 13 residues. The V gene lost 9 bases and the J gene lost 1 base, with 12 bases spanning the gap. Per the germline V gene, CDR1 is KGHSH and CDR2 is LQKENI. The CDR3 nucleotides are TGTGCCAGTTCCCTCATCGAGAACACTGAAGCTTTCTTT. Encoded protein: CASSLIENTEAFF. The full variable domain, rest sourced from reference TRBV18 and TRBJ1-1, is NAGVMQNPRHLVRRRGQEARLRCSPMKGHSHVYWYRQLPEEGLKFMVYLQKENIIDESGMPKERFSAEFPKEGPSILRIQQVVRGDSAAYFCASSLIENTEAFFGQGTRLTVV.

V is TRBV6-5 and J is TRBJ1-4; D may be TRBD1 (5 bases). V was cut by 6 bases and J by 0 bases, with 14 bases left in between. The CDR3 contains 16 residues. Germline CDR1 reads MNHEY; CDR2 reads SVGAGI. The CDR3 DNA sequence: TGTGCCAGCAGCTACGGACAAGTTGCAACTAATGAAAAACTGTTTTTT. Protein: CASSYGQVATNEKLFF.

The chain carries TRBV12-5 and TRBJ2-7; tentatively, D is TRBD1 or TRBD2 (5 bases each). Trimming shortened V by 4 bases and J by 5 bases, and 12 bases separated the two germline ends. The germline V gene has CDR1 LGHNT and CDR2 FRNRAP. The CDR3 covers 13 residues. CDR3 nucleotides: TGTGCTAGTGGTTGGGACGAGCCTGACGAGCAGTACTTC. This encodes CASGWDEPDEQYF.

This sequence joins TRBV29-1 and TRBJ2-1; D gene unclear. V dropped 4 bases and J dropped 1 base, with 5 bases sitting between them. Germline lookup yields CDR1 SQVTM and CDR2 ANQGSEA. This CDR3 has 12 residues. The CDR3 region has the DNA TGCAGCGTTGGTTGGTCCTACAATGAGCAGTTCTTC. It yields the protein CSVGWSYNEQFF.

This clone was picked up one time. The rearrangement links TRBV28 to TRBJ1-4, with 7 bases fitting TRBD1. Germline assignment: CDR1 MDHEN and CDR2 SYDVKM. V was pared by 3 bases and J by 10 bases, with 8 bases of the junction left unmatched. CDR3 length equals 14 residues. CDR3 sequence (DNA): TGTGCCAGCAGTTTTCGGGACAGTTATGGAAAACTGTTTTTT. This codes for CASSFRDSYGKLFF.

The chain recombines TRBV11-3 with TRBJ2-3; 7 bases agree with TRBD2. The CDR3 has 18 residues. Germline V gives CDR1 SGHNT, CDR2 YENEEA. Unmatched junction bases numbered 14, after V lost 5 bases and J lost 0 bases. The CDR3 DNA follows: TGTGCCAGCAGCCACCCGGGGGGAAGGGGCCATAGCACAGATACGCAGTATTTT. Translated, it gives CASSHPGGRGHSTDTQYF.

J is TRBJ2-7 and V is TRBV15, with 9 bases fitting TRBD1. The V and J ends lost 1 base and 3 bases, in that order; junction bases with no gene match: 7. Per germline, CDR1 LNHNV and CDR2 YYDKDF (reference sequence). The CDR3 runs 16 residues. DNA for the CDR3: TGTGCCACCAGCAGAGGTGCGGGACAGGGCGGCTACGAGCAGTACTTC. As protein: CATSRGAGQGGYEQYF.

The CDR3 DNA is TGTGCCAGCAGTCCCCGGGAGGGGGCTAGATCACCCCTCCACTTT. Encoded protein: CASSPREGARSPLHF. The gene calls are TRBV6-5 and TRBJ1-6, with 7 bases aligning to TRBD1. V was pared by 5 bases and J by 10 bases, with 11 bases of the junction left unmatched. Germline V gives CDR1 MNHEY, CDR2 SVGAGI. The length of the CDR3 is 15 residues.

The chain employs TRBV7-6 and TRBJ2-5; 13 positions agree with TRBD2. V trimming: 5 bases; J trimming: 3 bases; junction bases outside the gene matches: 18. The germline gives CDR1 SGHVS, CDR2 FNYEAQ. The CDR3 runs to 20 residues. The CDR3 reads CASSADPQLAGGLLEETQYF. The DNA of the CDR3 is TGTGCCAGCAGCGCAGACCCCCAACTAGCGGGGGGGCTATTAGAAGAGACCCAGTACTTC.

This clone was counted only a few times. The chain employs TRBV30 and TRBJ1-3, with no clear D. The CDR3 totals 13 residues. Germline V gene sequence: CDR1 GTSNPN, CDR2 SVGIG (reference sequence). The V end was cut by 2 bases, the J end by 0 bases, with 5 bases between. The CDR3 sequence: CAWSRGSGNTIYF. CDR3 coding DNA: TGTGCCTGGAGTCGAGGCTCTGGAAACACCATATATTTT.